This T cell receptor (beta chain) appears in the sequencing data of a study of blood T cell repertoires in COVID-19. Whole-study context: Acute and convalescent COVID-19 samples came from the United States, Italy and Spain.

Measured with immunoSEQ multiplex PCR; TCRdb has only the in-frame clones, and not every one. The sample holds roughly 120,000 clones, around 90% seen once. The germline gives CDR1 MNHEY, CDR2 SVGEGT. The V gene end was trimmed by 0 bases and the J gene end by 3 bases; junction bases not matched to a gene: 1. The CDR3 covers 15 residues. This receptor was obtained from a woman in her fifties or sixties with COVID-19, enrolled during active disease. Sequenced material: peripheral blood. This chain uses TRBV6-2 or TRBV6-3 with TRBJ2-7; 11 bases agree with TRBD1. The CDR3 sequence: CASSYSGTGGYEQYF. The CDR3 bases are TGTGCCAGCAGTTACTCTGGGACAGGGGGCTACGAGCAGTACTTC.